A single sample gave rise to the 30 T cell receptor beta chains below, sequenced in a study of cytomegalovirus exposure and HLA in healthy donors (dated by TCRdb to about 2017). The library was prepared using the immunoSEQ multiplex PCR assay. A mixture of 60 forward primers for TCR Vbeta segments and 13 reverse primers for TCR Jbeta segments was used in the multiplex PCR. What TCRdb holds here is the immuneACCESS table cut down to in-frame rearrangements. Part of the clones is not present; checked against another copy, under half of the missing clones reflect an unresolved V gene, and the others are unexplained. A total of approximately 150,000 clones appear in this sample, roughly 84% of them only once. The ten largest clones add up to around 0.96% of the sample. Sequencing used PBMCs. All receptors come from a man aged 25 to 40 in good health and CMV-seronegative.

This clone was seen many times. The V gene is TRBV7-9, the J gene TRBJ2-7; 9 bases map to TRBD2. The CDR3 length is 15 residues. The V and J ends lost 5 bases and 3 bases, in that order; junction bases with no gene match: 8. CDR1 SEHNR and CDR2 FQNEAQ come from the germline V gene (reference sequence). CDR3 bases: TGTGCCAGCAGCCCGACGAGCGGGGGGATCTACGAGCAGTACTTC. Translation: CASSPTSGGIYEQYF.

The chain couples TRBV6-1 to TRBJ2-7; TRBD1 agrees at 7 bases. V was pared by 6 bases and J by 0 bases, with 8 bases of the junction left unmatched. Germline V gene lookup returns CDR1 MNHNS and CDR2 SASEGT. This CDR3 has 15 residues. The CDR3: CASRLTGSLSYEQYF. Here the CDR3 DNA reads TGTGCCAGCAGATTGACAGGGTCCCTCTCCTACGAGCAGTACTTC.

This sequence joins TRBV5-1 and TRBJ1-5; a possible D gene is TRBD1 (5 bases). CDR3 length equals 13 residues. The V end lost 3 bases, the J end lost 4 bases, and 8 bases lay between the germline ends. Per germline, CDR1 SGHRS and CDR2 YFSETQ. The CDR3 nucleotides read TGCGCCAGCAGCTATGACAGTAATCAGCCCCAGCATTTT. Protein sequence: CASSYDSNQPQHF. The entire variable domain, with the rest obtained from reference TRBV5-1 and TRBJ1-5, is as follows: KAGVTQTPRYLIKTRGQQVTLSCSPISGHRSVSWYQQTPGQGLQFLFEYFSETQRNKGNFPGRFSGRQFSNSRSEMNVSTLELGDSALYLCASSYDSNQPQHFGDGTRLSIL.

The chain uses TRBV7-8 and TRBJ2-5, with a weak D call TRBD2 (6 bases). Germline CDR1 and CDR2: SGHVS and FQNEAQ. This CDR3 has 15 residues. V gave up 5 bases and J gave up 5 bases, with 18 bases separating them. The CDR3 DNA reads TGTGCCAGCAGCCCAGGACTACGTCTCGACGAGACCCAGTACTTC. Its translation: CASSPGLRLDETQYF.

This clone was seen once. The gene calls are TRBV5-6 and TRBJ1-4, with D possibly matching TRBD1 (5 bases). Germline V gene sequence: CDR1 SGHDT, CDR2 YYEEEE. The CDR3 is 14 amino acids. The V end lost 2 bases, the J end lost 8 bases, and 13 bases lay between the germline ends. The CDR3 reads CASSFYRSEEKLFF. DNA for the CDR3: TGTGCCAGCAGCTTTTACAGGTCCGAGGAAAAACTGTTTTTT.

CDR3 nucleotide sequence: TGTGCCAGCAGTGTAACCCCGGGACTAGCAAGAGATACGCAGTATTTT. Translated, it gives CASSVTPGLARDTQYF. The V and J genes are TRBV6-1 and TRBJ2-3; TRBD2 agrees at 9 bases. Germline V CDR1 and CDR2: MNHNS, SASEGT. The CDR3 has 16 amino acids. With V trimmed by 4 bases and J by 5 bases, 10 bases remained unmatched.

The chain couples TRBV7-6 to TRBJ2-5, with 13 bases identical to TRBD2. Looked up from germline, CDR1 is SGHVS and CDR2 is FNYEAQ. The trim removed 3 bases at V and 1 base at J, leaving 2 bases unmatched. The CDR3 spans 16 residues. In DNA form, the CDR3 reads TGTGCCAGCAGCTTGGGACTAGCGGGAACCCAAGAGACCCAGTACTTC. Its protein is CASSLGLAGTQETQYF.

The chain has TRBV5-8 and TRBJ1-2, with TRBD1 matching over 7 bases. The CDR3 runs to 14 residues. Germline CDR1 and CDR2: SGHTS and YDEGEE. After removal of 2 bases from V and 6 bases from J, the junction contained 7 bases not matched to a gene. The DNA for the CDR3 is TGTGCCAGCAGCTTTGACAGGGATTATAATGGCTACACCTTC. This encodes CASSFDRDYNGYTF.

The CDR3, as DNA: TGTGCCAGCAGCCCCGGGACAGGACAAGCTTTCTTT. It yields the protein CASSPGTGQAFF. The chain joins TRBV7-9 to TRBJ1-1; 8 bases match TRBD1. The CDR3 is made up of 12 amino acids. From germline, CDR1 is SEHNR and CDR2 FQNEAQ (reference sequence). V gave up 5 bases and J gave up 9 bases; unmatched junction bases: 5.

The V call is TRBV7-8, the J call TRBJ2-7, with TRBD2 matching over 8 bases. V shed 1 base and J 4 bases; nucleotides not matched to a gene: 12. This CDR3 contains 17 residues. The germline V gene encodes CDR1 SGHVS and CDR2 FQNEAQ. The CDR3: CASSLGGGLLIPYEQYF. CDR3 bases: TGTGCCAGCAGCTTAGGCGGGGGGCTGCTCATTCCGTACGAGCAGTACTTC. Full variable domain (remainder filled in from reference TRBV7-8 and TRBJ2-7): GAGVSQSPRYKVAKRGQDVALRCDPISGHVSLFWYQQALGQGPEFLTYFQNEAQLDKSGLPSDRFFAERPEGSVSTLKIQRTQQEDSAVYLCASSLGGGLLIPYEQYFGPGTRLTVT.

This chain joins TRBV7-8 and TRBJ1-2; D gene ambiguous. Germline V gene lookup returns CDR1 SGHVS and CDR2 FQNEAQ. V was cut by 2 bases and J by 4 bases, with 5 bases left in between. The CDR3 is made up of 12 amino acids. The chain's CDR3 is CASSLTGYGYTF. CDR3 nucleotides: TGTGCCAGCAGCTTAACGGGCTATGGCTACACCTTC.

V usage is TRBV2 and J usage is TRBJ2-1, with D unresolved. The V gene's germline CDR1 is SNHLY and CDR2 FYNNEI. The CDR3 extends over 12 amino acids. V lost 6 bases and J lost 8, with 11 bases in between. CDR3 DNA sequence: TGTGCCAGCAGCTTGGTTCCAGATGAGCAGTTCTTC. It is translated as CASSLVPDEQFF. The entire variable domain, with the rest obtained from reference TRBV2 and TRBJ2-1, is as follows: EPEVTQTPSHQVTQMGQEVILRCVPISNHLYFYWYRQILGQKVEFLVSFYNNEISEKSEIFDDQFSVERPDGSNFTLKIRSTKLEDSAMYFCASSLVPDEQFFGPGTRLTVL.

V usage is TRBV7-6 and J usage is TRBJ2-7; TRBD1 is a possible D gene (5 bases). Germline CDR1 SGHVS, CDR2 FNYEAQ. The CDR3 totals 16 residues. V lost 4 bases and J lost 6, with 22 bases in between. The CDR3 nucleotides are TGTGCCAGCAGCTCTAAAGGGGCCCAACCTGAGACCGAGCAGTACTTC. This sequence encodes CASSSKGAQPETEQYF.

The chain uses TRBV28 and TRBJ2-7; 7 nucleotides agree with TRBD1. The V gene's germline CDR1 is MDHEN and CDR2 SYDVKM. The J segment lost 3 bases and the V segment lost 4 bases, leaving 9 bases of the junction unmatched. The CDR3 consists of 15 residues. CDR3 coding DNA: TGTGCCAGCAGTTCCCCTGGACAGGAGAACTACGAGCAGTACTTC. Protein sequence: CASSSPGQENYEQYF.

This clone was observed once. The chain joins TRBV29-1 to TRBJ1-1, with 7 nucleotides matching TRBD1. In germline, CDR1 is SQVTM, CDR2 ANQGSEA. The CDR3 consists of 15 residues. Germline trimming cut 5 bases from V and 3 bases from J; bases unmatched to any gene: 12. CDR3 amino acids: CSVSRDSTSDTEAFF. The CDR3 DNA sequence: TGCAGCGTTAGTAGGGACAGTACCTCTGACACTGAAGCTTTCTTT.

As for this clone: Compared with germline, one end of the junction differs, possibly owing to a read error. V usage is TRBV7-9 and J usage is TRBJ2-7, with 7 bases fitting TRBD1. CDR1 and CDR2 (germline): SEHNR, FQNEAQ (reference sequence). This CDR3 is 16 amino acids long. The CDR3 DNA follows: TGTTCCAGCAGCGGCCAGCTTAGGACAGGTAGCTACGAGCAGTACTTC. Translating it yields CSSSGQLRTGSYEQYF.

This clone was seen a single time. This chain connects TRBV27 to TRBJ1-2; weak D call: TRBD1 (5 bases). V was cut by 4 bases and J by 4 bases, with 10 bases left in between. Germline assignment: CDR1 MNHEY and CDR2 SMNVEV (reference sequence). The CDR3 length is 13 residues. CDR3 amino acids: CASSSRGSYGYTF. In nucleotides, the CDR3 is TGTGCCAGCAGTTCCCGGGGGAGCTATGGCTACACCTTC.

The chain carries TRBV5-1 and TRBJ1-3; TRBD1 is a possible D gene (5 bases). This CDR3 has 15 residues. The germline gives CDR1 SGHRS, CDR2 YFSETQ. Trimming left V 0 bases short and J 1 base short, with 8 bases between. CDR3 bases: TGCGCCAGCAGCTTGGACGGGGGGTCTGGAAACACCATATATTTT. The encoded protein is CASSLDGGSGNTIYF.

The chain has TRBV5-1 and TRBJ2-1; TRBD2 matches at 10 bases. This CDR3 contains 16 residues. With 0 bases clipped from V and 2 bases from J, the junction kept 2 bases outside the gene matches. Germline-derived CDR1 and CDR2 are SGHRS and YFSETQ. CDR3 protein: CASSLASGRAYNEQFF. The CDR3 DNA sequence: TGCGCCAGCAGCTTGGCCAGCGGGAGGGCCTACAATGAGCAGTTCTTC.

V and J are TRBV4-1 and TRBJ1-5; TRBD1 matches at 7 bases. CDR1 is MGHRA and CDR2 is YSYEKL in the germline V gene. CDR3 size: 17 residues. V trimming: 3 bases; J trimming: 0 bases; junction bases outside the gene matches: 8. The CDR3 here is CASSHDRAGYSNQPQHF. As DNA, the CDR3 is TGCGCCAGCAGCCATGACAGGGCGGGATATAGCAATCAGCCCCAGCATTTT.

As regards this clone: The junction shows a germline mismatch at one end, possibly a read error. This chain joins TRBV4-1 and TRBJ1-5, with D perhaps TRBD1 (6 bases). The germline CDR1 and CDR2 sequences are MGHRA and YSYEKL. There are 15 residues in the CDR3. The CDR3 region is CASSQEGGGMGPQHF. The CDR3 DNA reads as TGTGCCAGCAGCCAAGAGGGGGGGGGAATGGGGCCCCAGCATTTT.

The chain carries TRBV27 and TRBJ1-2, with D maybe TRBD1 (6 bases). The CDR3 loop spans 16 amino acids. Germline CDR1 reads MNHEY; CDR2 reads SMNVEV (reference sequence). V lost 0 bases and J lost 1, with 12 bases in between. The CDR3 sequence is CASSLSSGAFNYGYTF. The CDR3 DNA reads TGTGCCAGCAGTTTATCATCAGGGGCTTTTAACTATGGCTACACCTTC.

This clone occurred once. The J gene is TRBJ2-7, the V gene TRBV29-1; D possibly corresponds to TRBD2 (7 bases). The CDR3 has 14 amino acids. CDR1 is SQVTM and CDR2 is ANQGSEA in the germline V gene. Trimming stripped 4 bases from V and 5 bases from J, with 18 bases between. As DNA, the CDR3 is TGCAGCGTTGGGGGGGGGCAGGCTCCCCACGAGCAGTACTTC. Amino acids: CSVGGGQAPHEQYF.

The chain carries TRBV7-8 and TRBJ2-2, with 9 bases identical to TRBD1. The CDR3 runs to 18 residues. The trim removed 6 bases at V and 5 bases at J, leaving 16 bases unmatched. Germline-derived CDR1 and CDR2 are SGHVS and FQNEAQ. This CDR3 is CASRFASGQGQTTGELFF. Written as DNA, the CDR3 is TGTGCCAGCAGATTCGCCTCCGGACAGGGGCAAACTACCGGGGAGCTGTTTTTT. The full variable domain, with the rest looked up from reference TRBV7-8 and TRBJ2-2, is GAGVSQSPRYKVAKRGQDVALRCDPISGHVSLFWYQQALGQGPEFLTYFQNEAQLDKSGLPSDRFFAERPEGSVSTLKIQRTQQEDSAVYLCASRFASGQGQTTGELFFGEGSRLTVL.

The rearrangement uses TRBV7-2 and TRBJ2-7; 10 bases are shared with TRBD2. Germline CDR1 is SGHTA and CDR2 is FQGNSA. With 1 base clipped from V and 6 bases from J, the junction kept 6 bases outside the gene matches. The CDR3 spans 15 residues. CDR3 nucleotide sequence: TGTGCCAGCAGCTTAGACAGCGGGAGGGCCTCCGAGCAGTACTTC. Protein sequence: CASSLDSGRASEQYF.

The chain combines TRBV5-4 with TRBJ1-1; a weak D match, TRBD1 (5 bases). Trimming removed 3 bases from V and 1 base from J, with 13 bases in between. Germline-derived CDR1 and CDR2 are SGHNT and YYREEE (reference sequence). This CDR3 spans 15 amino acids. The CDR3 nucleotides read TGTGCCAGCAGCTCCCGACAGACCGCGAACACTGAAGCTTTCTTT. Translated, it gives CASSSRQTANTEAFF.

This rearrangement joins TRBV4-2 to TRBJ2-3; 11 positions match TRBD1. The length of the CDR3 is 18 residues. CDR1 and CDR2 from the germline V gene are LGHNA and YNFKEQ. The V segment lost 0 bases and the J segment 4 bases; nucleotides outside the gene matches: 9. CDR3 residues: CASSQDRAGQGVSDTQYF. CDR3 nucleotides: TGTGCCAGCAGCCAAGATCGGGCGGGACAGGGGGTGTCAGATACGCAGTATTTT.

The chain recombines TRBV2 with TRBJ2-7; TRBD2 aligns across 9 bases. Trimming cost V 3 bases and J 13 bases; bases outside gene matches: 4. CDR1 SNHLY and CDR2 FYNNEI come from the germline V gene. The CDR3 is 11 residues long. The CDR3 DNA reads as TGTGCCAGCAGTGAGTGGGGACTAGCCTACTTC. This sequence encodes CASSEWGLAYF.

The J gene is TRBJ2-7, the V gene TRBV18, with D possibly being TRBD1 (5 bases). The germline V gene encodes CDR1 KGHSH and CDR2 LQKENI. V lost 1 base and J 0 bases, leaving 7 bases between the germline ends. The CDR3 consists of 14 residues. CDR3 coding DNA: TGTGCCAGCTCACCACAGGGGTCCTCCTACGAGCAGTACTTC. Its translation is CASSPQGSSYEQYF.

The chain combines TRBV18 with TRBJ2-3; D gene uncertain. The CDR3 length is 14 residues. Trimming took off 0 bases at V and 2 bases at J, with 6 bases between the two ends. Germline loops: CDR1 KGHSH, CDR2 LQKENI. The CDR3 is CASSPPSLTDTQYF. The CDR3 bases are TGTGCCAGCTCACCACCGAGCCTCACAGATACGCAGTATTTT.